This TCR beta chain was captured in a study of blood T cell repertoires in COVID-19. Study information: Sites across the United States, Italy and Spain contributed samples from acute and convalescent COVID-19. Nucleic acid was either cDNA or gDNA, and it came from T cells, B-cell-depleted T cells, or PBMCs.

Sequenced by immunoSEQ multiplex PCR; TCRdb stores in-frame clones only, minus some. The table shows about 440,000 clones, with 80% to 90% occurring only once. J gave up 1 base and V 3 bases, and 6 bases lay outside the gene matches. From germline, CDR1 is SGDLS and CDR2 YYNGEE. CDR3 length: 15 amino acids. The gene calls are TRBV9 and TRBJ1-2, with 7 bases fitting TRBD1. This clonotype originated in a woman in her twenties or thirties with acute or convalescent COVID-19. The sample was peripheral blood. The CDR3, as DNA: TGTGCCAGCAGCGCTGGACAGGCTAATAACTATGGCTACACCTTC. Translated: CASSAGQANNYGYTF.